This T cell receptor (beta chain) is from a study of Graves' ophthalmopathy and Graves' hyperthyroidism. Broader study findings: Stable hyperthyroidism and ophthalmopathy were told apart by a 13-signature model, which achieved around 90% sensitivity and roughly 80% specificity. Most thyroid clonotypes expanded beyond 0.001 frequency were also found in blood.

As the template, RNA transcripts were used to amplify TCR beta CDR3 regions. An opening RT-PCR round employed HTBI primers and preceded a second-round multiplex PCR. MiXCR, run by TCRdb on the multiplex PCR reads, gives a single entry per CDR3 protein. The table includes about 380,000 distinct CDR3 sequences, approximately 15% detected once. This clonotype appeared many times. Its antigen remains unidentified. Participants with hyperthyroidism, aged 18 to 65, were newly diagnosed with under 2 months' duration. Sequencing input: peripheral blood. This TCR was recovered from a woman under 30 with stable Graves' hyperthyroidism.

CDR3 bases: TGTGCCAGCAGGGACGGACAGTTGGATTCACCCCTCCACTTT. Translating gives CASRDGQLDSPLHF. The chain employs TRBV12-3 or TRBV12-4 and TRBJ1-6; possible D gene TRBD1, 6 bases. The V end was cut by 6 bases, the J end by 8 bases, with 14 bases between. This CDR3 comprises 14 residues.